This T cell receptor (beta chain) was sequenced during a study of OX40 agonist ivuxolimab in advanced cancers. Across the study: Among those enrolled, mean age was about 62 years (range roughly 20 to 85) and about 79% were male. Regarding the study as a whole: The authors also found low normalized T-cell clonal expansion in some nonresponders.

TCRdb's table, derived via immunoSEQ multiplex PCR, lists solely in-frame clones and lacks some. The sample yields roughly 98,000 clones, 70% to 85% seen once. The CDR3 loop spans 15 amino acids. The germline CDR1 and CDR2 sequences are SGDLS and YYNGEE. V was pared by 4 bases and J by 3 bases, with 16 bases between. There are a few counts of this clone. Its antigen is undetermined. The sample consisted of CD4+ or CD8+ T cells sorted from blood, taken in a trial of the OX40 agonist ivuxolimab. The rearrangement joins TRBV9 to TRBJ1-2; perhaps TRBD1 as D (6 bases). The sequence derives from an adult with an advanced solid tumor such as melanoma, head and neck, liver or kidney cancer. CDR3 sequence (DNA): TGTGCCAGCAGCCTAACAACAGGGAACGACTATGGCTACACCTTC. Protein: CASSLTTGNDYGYTF.